These 11 T cell receptor beta chains were sequenced from one sample in a study of OX40 agonist ivuxolimab in advanced cancers. Sequencing was performed with immunoSEQ multiplex PCR; in TCRdb, only in-frame clones are kept and a portion is missing. This sample has more than 40,000 clones, with roughly 80% found just once. The material was CD4+ or CD8+ T cells sorted from blood, obtained in a trial of the OX40 agonist ivuxolimab. The source is an adult with an advanced solid tumor such as melanoma, head and neck, liver or kidney cancer.

The chain recombines TRBV5-4 with TRBJ1-6; D remains ambiguous. This CDR3 spans 14 amino acids. Germline loops: CDR1 SGHNT, CDR2 YYREEE (reference sequence). With 4 bases removed from V and 6 bases from J, the gap between germline ends came to 11 bases. The DNA of the CDR3 is TGTGCCAGCAGCCCCGGAGGCGGTAATTCACCCCTCCACTTT. This sequence encodes CASSPGGGNSPLHF.

The rearrangement joins TRBV28 to TRBJ1-5; weak D call: TRBD1 (5 bases). From germline, CDR1 is MDHEN and CDR2 SYDVKM. The CDR3 runs 14 residues. V was trimmed by 6 bases and J by 4 bases, leaving 13 bases between them. The CDR3 region is CASRAGVWNQPQHF. The CDR3 DNA reads TGTGCCAGCAGGGCGGGGGTATGGAATCAGCCCCAGCATTTT.

The chain joins TRBV18 to TRBJ1-1; D is ambiguous. V was pared by 2 bases and J by 1 base, with 5 bases between. CDR3 length: 13 amino acids. CDR1 is KGHSH and CDR2 is LQKENI in the germline V gene. CDR3 coding DNA: TGTGCCAGCTCACCAAAGAGGAACACTGAAGCTTTCTTT. Translated, it gives CASSPKRNTEAFF. Full variable domain (outside the CDR3, taken from reference TRBV18 and TRBJ1-1): NAGVMQNPRHLVRRRGQEARLRCSPMKGHSHVYWYRQLPEEGLKFMVYLQKENIIDESGMPKERFSAEFPKEGPSILRIQQVVRGDSAAYFCASSPKRNTEAFFGQGTRLTVV.

The rearrangement joins TRBV18 to TRBJ2-7, with TRBD2 identical over 9 bases. CDR3 length: 16 residues. CDR1 is KGHSH, CDR2 LQKENI, per germline. After removal of 3 bases from V and 5 bases from J, the junction contained 11 bases not matched to a gene. CDR3 region: CASSPRVLAGSDEQYF. The DNA for the CDR3 is TGTGCCAGCTCACCGAGAGTCCTAGCGGGATCTGACGAGCAGTACTTC.

CDR3 coding DNA: TGTGCCAGTACCACAGCTTTAGTGGGTCAGCCCCAGCATTTT. It translates to CASTTALVGQPQHF. The rearrangement links TRBV19 to TRBJ1-5, with D unresolved. V was cut by 7 bases and J by 6 bases, with 16 bases left in between. The CDR3 length is 14 residues. The germline V gene has CDR1 LNHDA and CDR2 SQIVND (reference sequence).

This chain joins TRBV4-2 and TRBJ2-7; D gene uncertain. The V end lost 4 bases, the J end lost 4 bases, and 14 bases lay between the germline ends. This CDR3 contains 14 residues. The V gene's germline CDR1 is LGHNA and CDR2 YNFKEQ. The CDR3 sequence: CASSPAGRQYEQYF. In DNA, the CDR3 is TGTGCCAGCAGCCCGGCAGGCAGGCAATACGAGCAGTACTTC.

This chain uses TRBV6-4 with TRBJ1-1, with D possibly matching TRBD1 (6 bases). From germline, CDR1 is MRHNA and CDR2 SNTAGT. Trimming took off 6 bases at V and 6 bases at J, with 14 bases between the two ends. This CDR3 contains 13 residues. CDR3 nucleotide sequence: TGTGCCAGCAGGGGGACAAGGGACCCTGAAGCTTTCTTT. Amino acid sequence: CASRGTRDPEAFF.

The chain joins TRBV5-4 to TRBJ2-1; 7 positions agree with TRBD2. V was clipped by 4 bases and J by 2 bases; unmatched bases: 9. The CDR3 is 16 residues long. Germline CDR1 reads SGHNT; CDR2 reads YYREEE (reference sequence). The CDR3 loop is CASSPRGGGTYNEQFF. The CDR3 DNA is TGTGCCAGCAGCCCCCGGGGCGGGGGAACCTACAATGAGCAGTTCTTC.

The gene calls are TRBV7-2 and TRBJ1-2; possibly TRBD1 for D (5 bases). The CDR3 is 14 residues long. Germline CDR1 reads SGHTA; CDR2 reads FQGNSA. The V end lost 0 bases, the J end lost 8 bases, and 13 bases lay between the germline ends. Written as DNA, the CDR3 is TGTGCCAGCAGCTTAGCGCACGGGGCTGGGGGCTACACCTTC. This encodes CASSLAHGAGGYTF. The whole variable domain, filled in from reference TRBV7-2 and TRBJ1-2, reads GAGVSQSPSNKVTEKGKDVELRCDPISGHTALYWYRQSLGQGLEFLIYFQGNSAPDKSGLPSDRFSAERTGGSVSTLTIQRTQQEDSAVYLCASSLAHGAGGYTFGSGTRLTVV.

This chain connects TRBV5-1 to TRBJ2-3, with TRBD2 matching 9 bases. Germline V gene lookup returns CDR1 SGHRS and CDR2 YFSETQ. The CDR3 has 17 amino acids. The J segment lost 1 base and the V segment lost 5 bases, leaving 11 bases of the junction unmatched. This CDR3 is CASRTIGAGGGTDTQYF. The CDR3, as DNA: TGCGCCAGCAGGACCATCGGAGCGGGAGGAGGCACAGATACGCAGTATTTT. Full variable domain (missing parts from reference TRBV5-1 and TRBJ2-3): KAGVTQTPRYLIKTRGQQVTLSCSPISGHRSVSWYQQTPGQGLQFLFEYFSETQRNKGNFPGRFSGRQFSNSRSEMNVSTLELGDSALYLCASRTIGAGGGTDTQYFGPGTRLTVL.

The chain employs TRBV25-1 and TRBJ2-1; D may be TRBD2 (6 bases). The CDR3 has 13 amino acids. The germline V gene has CDR1 MGHDK and CDR2 SYGVNS. Trimming shortened V by 6 bases and J by 5 bases, and 11 bases separated the two germline ends. As DNA, the CDR3 is TGTGCCAGCAGGGTTAGCGGAAACAATGAGCAGTTCTTC. It codes for CASRVSGNNEQFF.